Each of the 27 T cell receptor beta chains below was sequenced from the same sample in a study of radiation and T cells in renal cell carcinoma. The time point here: blood 2 weeks post-SBRT. Regarding treatment: 15 Gy SBRT to primary tumor, nephrectomy 4 weeks later. Some clones are missing from TCRdb's copy, which holds only in-frame ones; the method was immunoSEQ multiplex PCR. The data hold about 130,000 clones, with 80% to 90% observed a single time. Sample: blood, taken from a patient whose treatment included radiotherapy and nephrectomy. Receptor source: a woman aged 60-70 years with renal cell carcinoma.

The V call is TRBV2, the J call TRBJ1-2; D remains ambiguous. The CDR3 consists of 11 residues. Germline assignment: CDR1 SNHLY and CDR2 FYNNEI. The ends were cut back, 3 bases at V and 6 bases at J, with 5 bases in the middle. The CDR3 DNA reads as TGTGCCAGCAGTGACTTAGATGGCTACACCTTC. Protein product: CASSDLDGYTF.

This rearrangement joins TRBV2 to TRBJ1-6; 10 bases match TRBD1. The V and J ends lost 5 bases and 9 bases, in that order; junction bases with no gene match: 4. The CDR3 runs 14 residues. Per germline, CDR1 SNHLY and CDR2 FYNNEI. The CDR3 loop is CASSSGQGVSPLHF. DNA for the CDR3: TGTGCCAGCAGTTCAGGACAGGGGGTTTCACCCCTCCACTTT.

This clone was observed a handful of times. The chain joins TRBV7-9 to TRBJ1-1, with 9 bases matching TRBD1. CDR3 length: 15 amino acids. Germline CDR1 SEHNR, CDR2 FQNEAQ (reference sequence). The V and J ends lost 5 bases and 1 base, in that order; junction bases with no gene match: 5. The CDR3 DNA reads as TGTGCCAGCAGCCCAGGACAGGGGCAGAACACTGAAGCTTTCTTT. Translating it yields CASSPGQGQNTEAFF.

This chain joins TRBV30 and TRBJ2-3; 10 nucleotides match TRBD2. The CDR3 is 15 residues long. Germline-derived CDR1 and CDR2 are GTSNPN and SVGIG (reference sequence). V was clipped by 0 bases and J by 2 bases; unmatched bases: 2. CDR3 nucleotides: TGTGCCTGGAGTGTTACTAGCGGGATCACAGATACGCAGTATTTT. Protein: CAWSVTSGITDTQYF.

The V call is TRBV7-2, the J call TRBJ1-3; D may be TRBD1 (5 bases). Trimming took 1 base from V and 7 from J, leaving 17 bases between them. This CDR3 spans 16 amino acids. In germline, CDR1 is SGHTA, CDR2 FQGNSA. The CDR3 DNA sequence: TGTGCCAGCAGCTTAGTGGTAGGGGAGGGTTGGAACACCATATATTTT. It translates to CASSLVVGEGWNTIYF.

In its sample, this clone was seen many times. The chain has TRBV19 and TRBJ1-6; D not certain. With 1 base removed from V and 10 bases from J, the gap between germline ends came to 11 bases. There are 14 residues in the CDR3. Germline V gene lookup returns CDR1 LNHDA and CDR2 SQIVND (reference sequence). CDR3 sequence: CASSIVVRESPLHF. The CDR3 DNA reads as TGTGCCAGTAGTATAGTCGTCCGGGAGTCACCCCTCCACTTT. Together with reference TRBV19 and TRBJ1-6, the CDR3 gives the full variable domain: DGGITQSPKYLFRKEGQNVTLSCEQNLNHDAMYWYRQDPGQGLRLIYYSQIVNDFQKGDIAEGYSVSREKKESFPLTVTSAQKNPTAFYLCASSIVVRESPLHFGNGTRLTVT.

This clone has only a few counts. The chain combines TRBV11-2 with TRBJ1-5, with 8 bases lining up with TRBD1. The V gene's germline CDR1 is SGHAT and CDR2 FQNNGV. The V segment lost 5 bases and the J segment 9 bases; nucleotides outside the gene matches: 9. The CDR3 runs 14 residues. CDR3 protein: CASSPGQGSLPQHF. As DNA, the CDR3 is TGTGCCAGCAGCCCCGGACAGGGTAGTCTGCCCCAGCATTTT.

The V gene is TRBV14, the J gene TRBJ2-5; TRBD1 matches at 11 bases. The germline V gene encodes CDR1 SGHDN and CDR2 FVKESK. Losses at the gene ends were 2 bases for V and 4 bases for J; bases not matched to a gene: 3. The CDR3 runs 15 residues. DNA for the CDR3: TGTGCCAGCAGCCAACTGGGACAGGGGGGAGAGACCCAGTACTTC. Translated: CASSQLGQGGETQYF.

CDR3 protein: CASSPRRTGDYGYTF. DNA for the CDR3: TGTGCCAGCAGTCCTCGCCGGACAGGCGACTATGGCTACACCTTC. V usage is TRBV6-5 and J usage is TRBJ1-2; 7 bases are a match to TRBD1. The trim removed 5 bases at V and 3 bases at J, leaving 9 bases unmatched. Germline V gene lookup returns CDR1 MNHEY and CDR2 SVGAGI. The CDR3 sequence is 15 residues long.

The V call is TRBV11-2, the J call TRBJ2-3; the D gene is possibly TRBD2 (5 bases). The CDR3 spans 15 residues. Trimming removed 5 bases at V and 2 bases at J, with 14 bases between. CDR1 SGHAT and CDR2 FQNNGV come from the germline V gene. The CDR3 here is CASSPLAGTTDTQYF. In DNA form, the CDR3 reads TGTGCCAGCAGCCCACTGGCGGGCACCACAGATACGCAGTATTTT.

The chain uses TRBV7-9 and TRBJ1-4; the match to TRBD1 covers 9 bases. This CDR3 comprises 14 residues. J gave up 11 bases and V 5 bases, and 9 bases lay outside the gene matches. CDR1 and CDR2 (germline): SEHNR, FQNEAQ (reference sequence). The CDR3: CASSQGQGLGKLFF. The CDR3 DNA sequence: TGTGCCAGCAGCCAGGGACAGGGTTTGGGGAAACTGTTTTTT.

V and J are TRBV7-2 and TRBJ2-1; D perhaps matches TRBD1 (5 bases). The V and J ends lost 4 bases and 8 bases respectively, with 12 bases between them. Germline V gives CDR1 SGHTA, CDR2 FQGNSA. This CDR3 spans 13 amino acids. The CDR3 is CASSSLVGHEQFF. CDR3 in DNA: TGTGCCAGCAGCTCCCTCGTGGGGCATGAGCAGTTCTTC.

This clone was recorded only once. This chain joins TRBV19 and TRBJ2-6, with 8 bases identical to TRBD1. Trimming cost V 5 bases and J 0 bases; bases outside gene matches: 12. This CDR3 has 19 residues. CDR1 and CDR2 (germline): LNHDA, SQIVND (reference sequence). Here the CDR3 DNA reads TGTGCCAGTAGTGCGGACAGGGCGAGCATGGGCTCTGGGGCCAACGTCCTGACTTTC. Translation: CASSADRASMGSGANVLTF. Combining the CDR3 with reference TRBV19 and TRBJ2-6 gives the whole variable domain DGGITQSPKYLFRKEGQNVTLSCEQNLNHDAMYWYRQDPGQGLRLIYYSQIVNDFQKGDIAEGYSVSREKKESFPLTVTSAQKNPTAFYLCASSADRASMGSGANVLTFGAGSRLTVL.

This chain connects TRBV6-5 to TRBJ2-5; D possibly corresponds to TRBD2 (5 bases). The V gene lost 6 bases and the J gene lost 5 bases, with 7 bases spanning the gap. The CDR3 totals 11 residues. Looked up from germline, CDR1 is MNHEY and CDR2 is SVGAGI. The CDR3 here is CASRGAETQYF. The CDR3 DNA sequence: TGTGCCAGCAGGGGAGCGGAGACCCAGTACTTC.

The chain joins TRBV6-5 to TRBJ2-3, with D perhaps given as TRBD1 or TRBD2 (5 bases each). Germline values: CDR1 MNHEY, CDR2 SVGAGI. Trimming shortened V by 10 bases and J by 0 bases, and 14 bases separated the two germline ends. There are 14 residues in the CDR3. The CDR3: CATKRRGSTDTQYF. The CDR3, as DNA: TGTGCCACGAAACGACGGGGCAGCACAGATACGCAGTATTTT.

J is TRBJ1-4 and V is TRBV29-1; tentatively, D is TRBD1 (5 bases). The germline V gene encodes CDR1 SQVTM and CDR2 ANQGSEA. Trimming shortened V by 2 bases and J by 7 bases, and 11 bases separated the two germline ends. This CDR3 region has 13 residues. CDR3 region: CSVESGAGEKLFF. CDR3 coding DNA: TGCAGCGTTGAATCTGGGGCTGGTGAAAAACTGTTTTTT.

This chain connects TRBV19 to TRBJ2-3; D not certain. The germline V gene has CDR1 LNHDA and CDR2 SQIVND (reference sequence). The CDR3 spans 13 residues. V was trimmed by 5 bases and J by 4 bases, leaving 10 bases between them. CDR3 sequence: CASSPDAADTQYF. The CDR3 coding sequence is TGTGCCAGTAGTCCTGACGCGGCAGATACGCAGTATTTT. Filled out from reference TRBV19 and TRBJ2-3, the complete variable domain reads DGGITQSPKYLFRKEGQNVTLSCEQNLNHDAMYWYRQDPGQGLRLIYYSQIVNDFQKGDIAEGYSVSREKKESFPLTVTSAQKNPTAFYLCASSPDAADTQYFGPGTRLTVL.

The chain uses TRBV27 and TRBJ2-2; D gene unclear. Germline assignment: CDR1 MNHEY and CDR2 SMNVEV (reference sequence). The CDR3 sequence is 12 residues long. Deletions cut 2 bases from V and 3 bases from J, with 1 base between. For the CDR3, the DNA is TGTGCCAGCAGTTTAGACACCGGGGAGCTGTTTTTT. It is translated as CASSLDTGELFF.

The chain is built from TRBV10-3 and TRBJ1-5; 7 nucleotides align to TRBD1. The germline CDR1 and CDR2 sequences are ENHRY and SYGVKD. The CDR3 runs to 13 residues. J was trimmed by 5 bases and V by 6 bases; bases with no gene match: 4. This CDR3 reads CAIRGTVDQPQHF. As DNA, the CDR3 is TGTGCCATCAGGGGGACAGTGGATCAGCCCCAGCATTTT.

The chain is built from TRBV2 and TRBJ1-5, with a possible D match to TRBD1 (6 bases). Germline lookup yields CDR1 SNHLY and CDR2 FYNNEI. The CDR3 sequence is 17 residues long. Trimming removed 5 bases at V and 3 bases at J, with 20 bases between. CDR3 amino acids: CASSLIAGQSNNQPQHF. As DNA, the CDR3 is TGTGCCAGCAGTCTCATTGCCGGACAGAGTAACAATCAGCCCCAGCATTTT.

This clone has a single count. The chain has TRBV14 and TRBJ1-4; TRBD1 matches at 8 bases. After removal of 2 bases from V and 4 bases from J, the junction contained 9 bases not matched to a gene. Germline values: CDR1 SGHDN, CDR2 FVKESK. This CDR3 has 17 residues. DNA of the CDR3: TGTGCCAGCAGCCAAACTTCGGAGACAGGGGTTAATGAAAAACTGTTTTTT. Translated: CASSQTSETGVNEKLFF.

The chain has TRBV5-6 and TRBJ2-5, with D perhaps matching TRBD1 or TRBD2 (5 bases each). V lost 3 bases and J 1 base, leaving 13 bases between the germline ends. Germline V gene lookup returns CDR1 SGHDT and CDR2 YYEEEE. There are 15 residues in the CDR3. The CDR3 loop reads CASSSGPGGQETQYF. CDR3 in DNA: TGTGCCAGCAGCTCGGGACCTGGGGGCCAAGAGACCCAGTACTTC.

V and J are TRBV29-1 and TRBJ1-4; D is perhaps TRBD1 (6 bases). CDR1 SQVTM and CDR2 ANQGSEA come from the germline V gene. The V end was cut by 6 bases, the J end by 14 bases, with 19 bases between. The CDR3 sequence is 12 residues long. The CDR3 loop reads CSVADRGANLFF. The CDR3 region has the DNA TGCAGCGTCGCGGACAGAGGGGCCAATCTGTTTTTT.

The chain has TRBV2 and TRBJ1-6, with D uncertain. This CDR3 is built from 15 residues. The germline V and J ends were trimmed by 0 bases and 6 bases, with 9 bases remaining between them. The germline gives CDR1 SNHLY, CDR2 FYNNEI. CDR3 sequence (DNA): TGTGCCAGCAGTGAAGCTCGCGGCAGTAATTCACCCCTCCACTTT. This translates into CASSEARGSNSPLHF.

The chain recombines TRBV5-1 with TRBJ2-2, with 7 bases lining up with TRBD2. With 4 bases clipped from V and 1 base from J, the junction kept 4 bases outside the gene matches. Germline assignment: CDR1 SGHRS and CDR2 YFSETQ. The CDR3 runs to 15 residues. The CDR3 here is CASSLSGGNTGELFF. The DNA of the CDR3 is TGCGCCAGCAGCCTATCGGGGGGGAACACCGGGGAGCTGTTTTTT.

The chain recombines TRBV9 with TRBJ2-1, with D tentatively TRBD2 (6 bases). V was shortened by 3 bases and J by 0 bases, with 10 bases between the two germline ends. The CDR3 extends over 15 amino acids. Germline V gene data show CDR1 as SGDLS and CDR2 as YYNGEE. The CDR3 loop is CASSASVSSYNEQFF. The CDR3 DNA follows: TGTGCCAGCAGCGCTAGCGTGAGCTCCTACAATGAGCAGTTCTTC. The whole variable domain, filled in from reference TRBV9 and TRBJ2-1, reads DSGVTQTPKHLITATGQRVTLRCSPRSGDLSVYWYQQSLDQGLQFLIQYYNGEERAKGNILERFSAQQFPDLHSELNLSSLELGDSALYFCASSASVSSYNEQFFGPGTRLTVL.

The chain couples TRBV19 to TRBJ1-1; TRBD1 is a possible D gene (5 bases). The CDR3 is made up of 13 amino acids. Looked up from germline, CDR1 is LNHDA and CDR2 is SQIVND (reference sequence). With 6 bases removed from V and 7 bases from J, the gap between germline ends came to 15 bases. Here the CDR3 DNA reads TGTGCCAGTAGCCAAGACACGGACAATGAAGCTTTCTTT. Its protein product is CASSQDTDNEAFF.